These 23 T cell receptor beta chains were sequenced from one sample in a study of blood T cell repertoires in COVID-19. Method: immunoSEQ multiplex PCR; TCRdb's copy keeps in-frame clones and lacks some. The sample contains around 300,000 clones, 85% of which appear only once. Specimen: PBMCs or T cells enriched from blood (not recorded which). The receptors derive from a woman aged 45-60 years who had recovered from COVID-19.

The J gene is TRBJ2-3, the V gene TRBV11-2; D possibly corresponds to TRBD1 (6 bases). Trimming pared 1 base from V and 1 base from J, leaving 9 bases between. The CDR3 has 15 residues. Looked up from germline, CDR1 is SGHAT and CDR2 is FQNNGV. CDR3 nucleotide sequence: TGTGCCAGCAGCTTAGGGGGGCACGGCACAGATACGCAGTATTTT. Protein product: CASSLGGHGTDTQYF. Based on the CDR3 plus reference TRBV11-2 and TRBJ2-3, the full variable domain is EAGVAQSPRYKIIEKRQSVAFWCNPISGHATLYWYQQILGQGPKLLIQFQNNGVVDDSQLPKDRFSAERLKGVDSTLKIQPAKLEDSAVYLCASSLGGHGTDTQYFGPGTRLTVL.

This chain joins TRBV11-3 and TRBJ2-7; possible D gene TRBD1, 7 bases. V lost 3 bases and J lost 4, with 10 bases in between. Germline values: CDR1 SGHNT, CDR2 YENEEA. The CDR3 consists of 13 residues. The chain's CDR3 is CASSLSGGYEQYF. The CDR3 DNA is TGTGCCAGCAGCTTGTCAGGGGGGTACGAGCAGTACTTC. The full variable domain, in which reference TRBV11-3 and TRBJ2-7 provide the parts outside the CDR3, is EAGVVQSPRYKIIEKKQPVAFWCNPISGHNTLYWYLQNLGQGPELLIRYENEEAVDDSQLPKDRFSAERLKGVDSTLKIQPAELGDSAVYLCASSLSGGYEQYFGPGTRLTVT.

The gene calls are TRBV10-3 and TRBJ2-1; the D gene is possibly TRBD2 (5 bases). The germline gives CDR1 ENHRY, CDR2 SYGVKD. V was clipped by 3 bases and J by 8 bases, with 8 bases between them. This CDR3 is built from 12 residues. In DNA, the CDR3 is TGTGCCATCAGTGATCGGGGAGATGAGCAGTTCTTC. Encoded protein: CAISDRGDEQFF.

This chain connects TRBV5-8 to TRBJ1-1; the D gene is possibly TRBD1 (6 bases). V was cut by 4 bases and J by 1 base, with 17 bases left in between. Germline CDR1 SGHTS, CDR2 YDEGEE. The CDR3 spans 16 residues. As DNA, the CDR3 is TGTGCCAGCAGCCCCGACAGGTATTGGAGGAACACTGAAGCTTTCTTT. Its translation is CASSPDRYWRNTEAFF.

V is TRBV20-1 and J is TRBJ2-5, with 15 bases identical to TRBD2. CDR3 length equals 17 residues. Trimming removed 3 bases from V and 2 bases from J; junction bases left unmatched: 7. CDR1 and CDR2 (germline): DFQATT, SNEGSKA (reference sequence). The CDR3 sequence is CSASRTSGGALQETQYF. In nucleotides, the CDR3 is TGCAGTGCTAGTCGGACTAGCGGGGGGGCCTTGCAAGAGACCCAGTACTTC.

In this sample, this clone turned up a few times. The CDR3 nucleotides read TGTGCCAGCAGTGGCTTACAGGGAGCTAGTTACTATAGCAATCAGCCCCAGCATTTT. Encoded protein: CASSGLQGASYYSNQPQHF. The rearrangement joins TRBV2 to TRBJ1-5, with D possibly TRBD1 on 6 matching bases. The germline CDR1 and CDR2 sequences are SNHLY and FYNNEI. The CDR3 sequence is 19 residues long. Trimming removed 4 bases from V and 0 bases from J, with 22 bases in between.

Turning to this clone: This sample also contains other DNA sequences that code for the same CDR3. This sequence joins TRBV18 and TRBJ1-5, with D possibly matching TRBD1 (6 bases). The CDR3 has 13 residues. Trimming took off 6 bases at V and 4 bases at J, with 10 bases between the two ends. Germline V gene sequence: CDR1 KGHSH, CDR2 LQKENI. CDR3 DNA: TGTGCCAGCTCCCCTGGACAGAATCAGCCCCAGCATTTT. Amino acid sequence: CASSPGQNQPQHF. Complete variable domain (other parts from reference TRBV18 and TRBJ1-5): NAGVMQNPRHLVRRRGQEARLRCSPMKGHSHVYWYRQLPEEGLKFMVYLQKENIIDESGMPKERFSAEFPKEGPSILRIQQVVRGDSAAYFCASSPGQNQPQHFGDGTRLSIL.

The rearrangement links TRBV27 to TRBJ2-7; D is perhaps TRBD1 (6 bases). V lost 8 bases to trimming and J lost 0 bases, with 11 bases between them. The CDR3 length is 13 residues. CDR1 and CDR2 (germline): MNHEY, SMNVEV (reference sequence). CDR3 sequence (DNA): TGTGCCAGCGGCGACAGGTTCTCCTACGAGCAGTACTTC. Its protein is CASGDRFSYEQYF.

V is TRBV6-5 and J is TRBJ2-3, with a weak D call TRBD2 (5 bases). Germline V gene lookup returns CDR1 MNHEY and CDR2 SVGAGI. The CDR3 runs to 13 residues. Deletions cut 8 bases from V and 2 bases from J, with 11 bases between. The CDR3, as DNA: TGTGCCAGCCAGCGGAAGTCCACAGATACGCAGTATTTT. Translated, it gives CASQRKSTDTQYF.

The CDR3: CASRSTAGGETQYF. The CDR3 DNA is TGCGCCAGCAGATCTACAGCGGGGGGAGAGACCCAGTACTTC. The J gene is TRBJ2-5, the V gene TRBV5-1; 9 bases line up with TRBD2. Germline V CDR1 and CDR2: SGHRS, YFSETQ. Trimming removed 5 bases from V and 4 bases from J; junction bases left unmatched: 6. CDR3 length: 14 residues.

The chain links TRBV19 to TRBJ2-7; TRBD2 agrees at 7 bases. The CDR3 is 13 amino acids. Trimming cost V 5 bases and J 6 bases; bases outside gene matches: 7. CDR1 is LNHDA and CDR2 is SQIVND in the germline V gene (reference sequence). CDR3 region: CASSSITGGEQYF. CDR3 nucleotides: TGTGCCAGTAGTTCCATTACGGGGGGCGAGCAGTACTTC. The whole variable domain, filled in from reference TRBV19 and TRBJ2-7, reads DGGITQSPKYLFRKEGQNVTLSCEQNLNHDAMYWYRQDPGQGLRLIYYSQIVNDFQKGDIAEGYSVSREKKESFPLTVTSAQKNPTAFYLCASSSITGGEQYFGPGTRLTVT.

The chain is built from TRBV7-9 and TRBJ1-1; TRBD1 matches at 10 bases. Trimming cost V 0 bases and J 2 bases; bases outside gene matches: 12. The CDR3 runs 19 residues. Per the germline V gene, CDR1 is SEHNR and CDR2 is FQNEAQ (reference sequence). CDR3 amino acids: CASSLALIVDRGPNTEAFF. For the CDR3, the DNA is TGTGCCAGCAGCTTAGCGCTAATTGTTGACAGGGGGCCCAACACTGAAGCTTTCTTT.

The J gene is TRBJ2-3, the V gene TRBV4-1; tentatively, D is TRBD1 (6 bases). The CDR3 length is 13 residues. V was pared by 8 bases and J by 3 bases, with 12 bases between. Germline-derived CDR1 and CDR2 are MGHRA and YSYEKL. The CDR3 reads CASGQPQTDTQYF. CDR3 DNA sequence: TGCGCCAGCGGACAGCCACAAACAGATACGCAGTATTTT.

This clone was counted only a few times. The CDR3 sequence is CASSLATGPAGYEQYF. The CDR3 DNA is TGCGCCAGCAGCTTGGCCACAGGCCCAGCCGGGTACGAGCAGTACTTC. The chain couples TRBV5-1 to TRBJ2-7, with D maybe TRBD1 (5 bases). The CDR3 has 16 residues. CDR1 SGHRS and CDR2 YFSETQ come from the germline V gene. Trimming cost V 0 bases and J 4 bases, with 17 bases left between them.

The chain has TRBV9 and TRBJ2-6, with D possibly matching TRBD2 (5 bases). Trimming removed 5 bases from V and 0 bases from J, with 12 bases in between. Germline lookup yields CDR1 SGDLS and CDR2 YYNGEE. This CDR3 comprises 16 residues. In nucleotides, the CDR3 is TGTGCCAGCAGGGCCGGGGTCGGCTCTGGGGCCAACGTCCTGACTTTC. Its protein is CASRAGVGSGANVLTF.

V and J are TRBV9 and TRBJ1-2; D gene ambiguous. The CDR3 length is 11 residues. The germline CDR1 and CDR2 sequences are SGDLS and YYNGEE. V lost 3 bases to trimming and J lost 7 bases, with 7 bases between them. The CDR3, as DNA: TGTGCCAGCAGCGCAGTCTCTGGCTACACCTTC. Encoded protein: CASSAVSGYTF.

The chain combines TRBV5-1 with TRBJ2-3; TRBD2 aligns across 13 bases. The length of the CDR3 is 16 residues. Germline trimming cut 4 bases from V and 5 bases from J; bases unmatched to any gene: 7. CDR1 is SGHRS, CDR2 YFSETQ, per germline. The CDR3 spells CASSLGLAGAKDTQYF. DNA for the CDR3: TGCGCCAGCAGCCTAGGACTAGCGGGAGCAAAAGATACGCAGTATTTT.

The CDR3 bases are TGTGCCAGCAGTGCGCGAGCGGGAGCTATCACAGATACGCAGTATTTT. It codes for CASSARAGAITDTQYF. The gene calls are TRBV25-1 and TRBJ2-3, with 8 bases lining up with TRBD2. The CDR3 is made up of 16 amino acids. Germline trimming cut 4 bases from V and 2 bases from J; bases unmatched to any gene: 8. Germline V CDR1 and CDR2: MGHDK, SYGVNS.

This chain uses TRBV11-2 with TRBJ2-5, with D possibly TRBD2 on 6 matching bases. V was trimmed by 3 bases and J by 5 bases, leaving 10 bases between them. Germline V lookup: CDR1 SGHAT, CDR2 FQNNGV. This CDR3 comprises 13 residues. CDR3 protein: CASSFGGVETQYF. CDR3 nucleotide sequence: TGTGCCAGCAGCTTTGGAGGGGTGGAGACCCAGTACTTC.

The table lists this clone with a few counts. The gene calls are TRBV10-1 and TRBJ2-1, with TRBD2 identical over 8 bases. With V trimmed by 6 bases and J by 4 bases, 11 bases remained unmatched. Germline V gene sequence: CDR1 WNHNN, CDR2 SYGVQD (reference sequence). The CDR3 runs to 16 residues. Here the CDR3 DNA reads TGCGCCAGCAGCGAGGTTCCTAGCGGGTTGTACAATGAGCAGTTCTTC. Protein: CASSEVPSGLYNEQFF.

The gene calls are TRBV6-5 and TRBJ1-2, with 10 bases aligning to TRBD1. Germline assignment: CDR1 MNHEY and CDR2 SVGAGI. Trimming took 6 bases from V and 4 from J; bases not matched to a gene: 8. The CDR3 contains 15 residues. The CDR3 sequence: CASRNRDRGSYGYTF. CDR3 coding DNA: TGTGCCAGCAGAAACCGGGACAGGGGAAGCTATGGCTACACCTTC.

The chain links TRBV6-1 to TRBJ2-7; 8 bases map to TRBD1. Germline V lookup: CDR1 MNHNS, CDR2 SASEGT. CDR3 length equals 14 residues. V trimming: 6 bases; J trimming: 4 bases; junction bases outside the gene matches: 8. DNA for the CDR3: TGTGCCAGCAGCCAGGCCAGGGGGCTATACGAGCAGTACTTC. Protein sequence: CASSQARGLYEQYF.

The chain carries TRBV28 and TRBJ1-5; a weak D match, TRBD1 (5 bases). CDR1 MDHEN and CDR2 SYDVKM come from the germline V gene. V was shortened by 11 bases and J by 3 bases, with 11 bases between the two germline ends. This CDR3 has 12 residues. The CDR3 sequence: CALGQTNQPQHF. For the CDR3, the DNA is TGTGCCTTGGGGCAGACCAATCAGCCCCAGCATTTT.